Below, one TCR beta chain is given with its context. Antigen: not known. The table came from immunoSEQ multiplex PCR; TCRdb's copy has only in-frame clones and leaves some out. Of about 2.4 million clones listed, 90% to 95% are singletons. CD4+ cells yielded CD45RA+ naive and CD45RA-negative memory subsets. The sample comes from a study of shared clonotypes between healthy human individuals. Study-wide results and limits: Memory subsets generally showed lower estimated richness than naive subsets. Apart from blood, nothing was sampled; tissue repertoires likely differ. The rarefaction results pointed to incomplete sorted-subset sequencing despite large depth.

The CDR3 sequence is 13 residues long. V was clipped by 4 bases and J by 2 bases, with 8 bases between them. In germline, CDR1 is KGHSH, CDR2 LQKENI. The source is a man in his late teens or twenties in good health. Some clones in this sample may be carry-over from other donors' samples. Source material: naive CD4+ T cells from PBMCs. Noted subset: CD45RA+ positively selected. The chain is built from TRBV18 and TRBJ2-5; D ambiguous. CDR3 nucleotide sequence: TGTGCCAGCTCACGGTCAGGACAAGAGACCCAGTACTTC. As protein: CASSRSGQETQYF. The whole variable domain, filled in from reference TRBV18 and TRBJ2-5, reads NAGVMQNPRHLVRRRGQEARLRCSPMKGHSHVYWYRQLPEEGLKFMVYLQKENIIDESGMPKERFSAEFPKEGPSILRIQQVVRGDSAAYFCASSRSGQETQYFGPGTRLLVL.